The source of this T cell receptor (beta chain) is a study of cytomegalovirus exposure and HLA in healthy donors. The PCR had 60 Vbeta and 13 Jbeta primers. Method: immunoSEQ multiplex PCR; TCRdb's copy keeps in-frame clones and lacks some. The sample records approximately 170,000 clones, roughly 80% being singletons. This CDR3 has 15 residues. The V gene lost 0 bases and the J gene lost 4 bases, with 13 bases spanning the gap. The germline V gene has CDR1 MNHEY and CDR2 SVGAGI. With regard to this clone: The antigen is undetermined.

Study-wide findings and caveats: Researchers catalogued approximately 170 TCR beta chains as cytomegalovirus-associated. Some V segments, TRBV6-2 and TRBV6-3 among them, were indistinguishable and were therefore excluded.

V is TRBV6-5 and J is TRBJ2-7; possible D gene TRBD1, 7 bases. The source of this sequence is a man between 18 and 29 years old in good health and CMV-seropositive. The specimen sequenced was PBMCs. Here the CDR3 DNA reads TGTGCCAGCAGTTACTCGATGGCAGGGGGGTACGAGCAGTACTTC. It specifies CASSYSMAGGYEQYF.